This T cell receptor (beta chain) was sequenced for a study of beta chain features in type 1 diabetes. Since all of the isolated RNA was reverse transcribed, expressed TCRB transcripts were what got sequenced. Here immunoSEQ multiplex PCR was the method, and the copy in TCRdb shows in-frame clones only, minus some. The data contain approximately 150,000 clones, less than 9.5% of them singletons. Germline V CDR1 and CDR2: KGHSH, LQKENI. This CDR3 is 18 amino acids long. The V and J ends lost 3 bases and 5 bases, in that order; junction bases with no gene match: 13. In this sample, this clone turned up a few times.

The sequenced sample consisted of central memory CD4+ T cells from blood. The sequence derives from a woman between 18 and 30 years old in good health. The chain couples TRBV18 to TRBJ2-1; 10 nucleotides line up with TRBD1. The CDR3 sequence is CASSPKSPGQGSNNEQFF. The CDR3 nucleotides are TGTGCCAGCTCACCCAAATCTCCGGGACAGGGGTCGAACAATGAGCAGTTCTTC.